This T cell receptor (beta chain) comes out of a study of HIV-infected children after antiretroviral therapy interruption. The TCR library was built from RNA with a 3' RACE protocol and unique molecular identifiers. A single record per CDR3 protein comes from TCRdb applying MiXCR to the 3' RACE reads. In the table there are tens of thousands of distinct CDR3 sequences, 4.3% of which are singletons. This clonotype showed up many times. Documented treatment: PENTA 11 planned treatment interruption arm or continuous ART arm. The sample consisted of CD45RA+ CD4+ T cells from PBMCs, pooled from several time points, taken from a donor given antiretroviral therapy, either interrupted or continuous. Subset indicated: naive CD4+ CD45RA+ CD45RO- T cells. This sequence originates from a pool of human donors with HIV.

The CDR3 reads CASTIKGVGANVLTF. The CDR3 coding sequence is TGTGCCAGCACCATAAAGGGGGTTGGGGCCAACGTCCTGACTTTC. This chain connects TRBV2 to TRBJ2-6, with D perhaps TRBD1 (6 bases). The germline V gene has CDR1 SNHLY and CDR2 FYNNEI. The CDR3 totals 15 residues. The V and J ends lost 7 bases and 3 bases respectively, with 13 bases between them. Full variable domain (missing parts from reference TRBV2 and TRBJ2-6): EPEVTQTPSHQVTQMGQEVILRCVPISNHLYFYWYRQILGQKVEFLVSFYNNEISEKSEIFDDQFSVERPDGSNFTLKIRSTKLEDSAMYFCASTIKGVGANVLTFGAGSRLTVL.